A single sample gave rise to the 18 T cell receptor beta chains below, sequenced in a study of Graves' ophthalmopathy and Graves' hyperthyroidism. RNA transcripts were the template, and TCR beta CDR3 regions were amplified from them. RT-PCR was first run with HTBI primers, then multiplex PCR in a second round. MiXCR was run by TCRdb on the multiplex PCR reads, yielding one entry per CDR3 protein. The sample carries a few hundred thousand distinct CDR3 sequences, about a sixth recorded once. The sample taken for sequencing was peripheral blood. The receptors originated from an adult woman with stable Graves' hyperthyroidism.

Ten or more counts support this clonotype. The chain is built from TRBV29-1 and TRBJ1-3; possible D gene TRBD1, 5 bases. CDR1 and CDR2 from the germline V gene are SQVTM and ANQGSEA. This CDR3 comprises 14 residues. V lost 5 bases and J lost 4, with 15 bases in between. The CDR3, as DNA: TGCAGCGTTAGAAGCCAGGGAAAGGGAAACACCATATATTTT. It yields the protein CSVRSQGKGNTIYF.

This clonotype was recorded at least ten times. This CDR3 reads CAIKDRNSSYEQYF. The CDR3 DNA follows: TGTGCCATTAAGGACAGGAACAGCTCCTACGAGCAGTACTTC. The rearrangement joins TRBV2 to TRBJ2-7, with 7 nucleotides matching TRBD1. CDR3 length: 14 amino acids. The germline V gene encodes CDR1 SNHLY and CDR2 FYNNEI. Germline trimming cut 10 bases from V and 0 bases from J; bases unmatched to any gene: 9.

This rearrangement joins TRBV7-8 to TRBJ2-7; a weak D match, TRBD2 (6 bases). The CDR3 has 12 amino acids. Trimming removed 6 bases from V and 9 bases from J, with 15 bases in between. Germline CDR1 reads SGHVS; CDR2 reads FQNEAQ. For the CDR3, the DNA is TGTGCCAGCAGTCCGGGGGACTCAACGCAGTACTTC. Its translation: CASSPGDSTQYF.

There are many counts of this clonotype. CDR3 amino acids: CAWSGGGQQYF. The CDR3 bases are TGTGCCTGGAGTGGTGGTGGGCAGCAGTACTTC. V usage is TRBV30 and J usage is TRBJ2-7, with D hard to call. V shed 1 base and J shed 8 bases, with 9 bases lying between them. In germline, CDR1 is GTSNPN, CDR2 SVGIG (reference sequence). The CDR3 loop spans 11 amino acids.

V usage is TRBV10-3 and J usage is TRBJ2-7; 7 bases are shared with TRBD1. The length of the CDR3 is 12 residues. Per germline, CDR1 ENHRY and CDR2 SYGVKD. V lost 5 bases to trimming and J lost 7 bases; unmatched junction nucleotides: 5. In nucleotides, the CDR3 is TGTGCCATCAGTTGGACAGGAGGAGAGCAGTACTTC. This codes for CAISWTGGEQYF.

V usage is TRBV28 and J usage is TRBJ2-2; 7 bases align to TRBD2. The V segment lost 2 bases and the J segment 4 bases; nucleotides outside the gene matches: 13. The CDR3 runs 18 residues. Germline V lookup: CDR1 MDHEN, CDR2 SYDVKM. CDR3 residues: CASSLSPGRGLGTGELFF. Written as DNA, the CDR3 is TGTGCCAGCAGTTTAAGCCCAGGGAGGGGCCTTGGCACCGGGGAGCTGTTTTTT.

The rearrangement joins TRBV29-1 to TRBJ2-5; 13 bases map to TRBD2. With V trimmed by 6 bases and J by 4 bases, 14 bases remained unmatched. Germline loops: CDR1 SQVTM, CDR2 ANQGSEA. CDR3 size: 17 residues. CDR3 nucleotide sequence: TGCAGCGTAACGGGACTAGCGGGACCGCGGAGGGTAGAGACCCAGTACTTC. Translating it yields CSVTGLAGPRRVETQYF.

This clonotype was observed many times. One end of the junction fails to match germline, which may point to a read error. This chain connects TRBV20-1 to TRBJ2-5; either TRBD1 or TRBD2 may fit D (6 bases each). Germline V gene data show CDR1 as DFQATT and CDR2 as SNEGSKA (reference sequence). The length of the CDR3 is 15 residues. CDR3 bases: TGCAATGCTGACCTGCCGGGGGACACGCAAGAGACCCAGTACTTC. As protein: CNADLPGDTQETQYF.

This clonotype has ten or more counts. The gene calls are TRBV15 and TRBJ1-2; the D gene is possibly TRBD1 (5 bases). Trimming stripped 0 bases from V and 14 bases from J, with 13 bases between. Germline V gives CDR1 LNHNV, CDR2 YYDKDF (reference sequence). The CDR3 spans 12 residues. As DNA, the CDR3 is TGTGCCACCAGCAGAGATGGGGGGGATGTTACCTTC. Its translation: CATSRDGGDVTF.

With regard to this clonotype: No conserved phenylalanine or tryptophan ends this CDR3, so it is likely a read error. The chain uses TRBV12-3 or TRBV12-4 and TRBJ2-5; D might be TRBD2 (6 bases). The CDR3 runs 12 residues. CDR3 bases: TGTGCCAGTGGAGGGAGTCAAGAGTCCCAGTACTAC. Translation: CASGGSQESQYY.

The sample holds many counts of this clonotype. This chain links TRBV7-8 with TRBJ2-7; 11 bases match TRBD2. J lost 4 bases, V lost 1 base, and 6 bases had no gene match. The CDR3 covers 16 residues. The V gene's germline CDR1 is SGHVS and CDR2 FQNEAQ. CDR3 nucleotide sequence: TGTGCCAGCAGCTTAGGCCCGGGACTAGCGGAATACGAGCAGTACTTC. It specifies CASSLGPGLAEYEQYF.

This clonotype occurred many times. The CDR3 coding sequence is TGTGCCAGCAGCCCCGGGCTAGGACTCTACGAGCAGTACTTC. It is translated as CASSPGLGLYEQYF. The chain combines TRBV11-1 with TRBJ2-7, with D possibly being TRBD2 (5 bases). Germline values: CDR1 SGHAT, CDR2 FQDESV (reference sequence). V was shortened by 5 bases and J by 3 bases, with 14 bases between the two germline ends. This CDR3 spans 14 amino acids.

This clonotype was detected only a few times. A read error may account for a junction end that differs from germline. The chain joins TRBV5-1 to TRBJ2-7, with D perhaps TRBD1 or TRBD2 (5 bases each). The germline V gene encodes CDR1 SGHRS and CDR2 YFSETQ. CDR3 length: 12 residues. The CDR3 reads CAGRGDGDEQYF. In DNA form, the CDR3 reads TGCGCCGGCAGAGGGGACGGCGACGAGCAGTACTTC.

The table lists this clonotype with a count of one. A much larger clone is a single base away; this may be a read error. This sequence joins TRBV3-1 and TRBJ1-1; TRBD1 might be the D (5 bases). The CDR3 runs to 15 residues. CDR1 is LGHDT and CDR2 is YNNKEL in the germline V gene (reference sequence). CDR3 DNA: TGTGCCAGCAGCTCAGAGACAGTCGCGAACACTGAATCTTTCTTT. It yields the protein CASSSETVANTESFF. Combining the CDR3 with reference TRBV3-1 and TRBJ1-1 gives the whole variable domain DTAVSQTPKYLVTQMGNDKSIKCEQNLGHDTMYWYKQDSKKFLKIMFSYNNKELIINETVPNRFSPKSPDKAHLNLHINSLELGDSAVYFCASSSETVANTESFFGQGTRLTVV.

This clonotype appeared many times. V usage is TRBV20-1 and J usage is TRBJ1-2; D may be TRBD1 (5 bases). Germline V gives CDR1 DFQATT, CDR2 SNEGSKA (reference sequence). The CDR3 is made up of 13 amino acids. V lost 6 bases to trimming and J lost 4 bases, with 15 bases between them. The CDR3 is CSAAGSSIYGYTF. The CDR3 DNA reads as TGCAGTGCCGCAGGGTCATCGATCTATGGCTACACCTTC.

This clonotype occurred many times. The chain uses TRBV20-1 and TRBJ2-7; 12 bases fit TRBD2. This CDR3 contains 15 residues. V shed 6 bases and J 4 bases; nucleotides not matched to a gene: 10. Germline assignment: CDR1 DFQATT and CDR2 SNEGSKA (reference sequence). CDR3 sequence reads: CSAWTSGKVGYEQYF. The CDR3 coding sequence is TGCAGTGCCTGGACTAGCGGGAAGGTGGGGTACGAGCAGTACTTC.

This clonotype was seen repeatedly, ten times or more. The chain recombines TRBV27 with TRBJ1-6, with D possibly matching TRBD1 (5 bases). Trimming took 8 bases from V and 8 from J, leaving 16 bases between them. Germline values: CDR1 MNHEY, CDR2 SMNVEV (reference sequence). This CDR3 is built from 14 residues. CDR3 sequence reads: CASRSGLWYSPLHF. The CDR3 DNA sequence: TGTGCCAGCCGATCGGGACTCTGGTATTCACCCCTCCACTTT.

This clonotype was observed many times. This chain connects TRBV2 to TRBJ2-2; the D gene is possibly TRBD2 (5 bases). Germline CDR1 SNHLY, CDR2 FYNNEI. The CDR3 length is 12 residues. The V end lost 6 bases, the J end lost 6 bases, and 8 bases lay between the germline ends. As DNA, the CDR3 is TGTGCCAGCAGCGGAGGCGCCGGGGAGCTGTTTTTT. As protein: CASSGGAGELFF.